This T cell receptor beta chain was identified in a study of blood T cell repertoires in COVID-19. Repertoires were generated with immunoSEQ multiplex PCR, while TCRdb's copy carries only in-frame clones and drops some. The repertoire holds more than 250,000 clones, with around 87% as singletons. The CDR3 loop spans 16 amino acids. V lost 4 bases and J 0 bases, leaving 13 bases between the germline ends. Germline CDR1 reads SGHRS; CDR2 reads YFSETQ. This chain joins TRBV5-1 and TRBJ2-2, with D possibly being TRBD1 (6 bases). The receptor was derived from a man aged 50 to 60 with active or convalescent COVID-19. Input material: peripheral blood. For the CDR3, the DNA is TGCGCCAGCAGCACCTTACAGGGCACGAACACCGGGGAGCTGTTTTTT. Its protein is CASSTLQGTNTGELFF.